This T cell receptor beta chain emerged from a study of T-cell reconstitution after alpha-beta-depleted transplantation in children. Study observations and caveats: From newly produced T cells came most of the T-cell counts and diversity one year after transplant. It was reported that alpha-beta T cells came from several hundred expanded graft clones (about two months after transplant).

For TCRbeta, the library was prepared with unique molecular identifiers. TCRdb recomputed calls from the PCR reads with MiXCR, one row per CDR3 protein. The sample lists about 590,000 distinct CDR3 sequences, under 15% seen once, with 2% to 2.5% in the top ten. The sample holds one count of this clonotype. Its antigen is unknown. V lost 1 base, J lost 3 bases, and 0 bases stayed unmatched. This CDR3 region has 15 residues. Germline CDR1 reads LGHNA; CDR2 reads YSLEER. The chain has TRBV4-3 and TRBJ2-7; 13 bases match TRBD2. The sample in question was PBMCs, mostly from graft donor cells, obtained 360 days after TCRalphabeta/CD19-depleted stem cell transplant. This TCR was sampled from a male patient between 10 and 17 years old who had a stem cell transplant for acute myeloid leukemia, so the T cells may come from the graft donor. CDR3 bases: TGCGCCAGCAGCCAAGGGACTAGCGGGGGCTACGAGCAGTACTTC. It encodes CASSQGTSGGYEQYF.